These 32 T cell receptor beta chains came from one sample sequenced in a study of T-cell reconstitution after alpha-beta-depleted transplantation in children. Preparing the TCRbeta library involved the use of unique molecular identifiers. TCRdb reanalysed the PCR reads using MiXCR and keeps one entry per CDR3 protein. The sample includes 800,000 to 1,000,000 distinct CDR3 sequences, under 30% of them seen just once. Material: PBMCs, mostly from graft donor cells, obtained 360 days after TCRalphabeta/CD19-depleted stem cell transplant. These receptors were obtained from a boy less than two years old who had a stem cell transplant for SCID, so the T cells may come from the graft donor.

Only a few counts were recorded for this clonotype. The chain joins TRBV27 to TRBJ2-1; D may correspond to TRBD1 or TRBD2 (7 bases each). From germline, CDR1 is MNHEY and CDR2 SMNVEV (reference sequence). The CDR3 contains 15 residues. With 4 bases removed from V and 9 bases from J, the gap between germline ends came to 19 bases. The CDR3 DNA reads as TGTGCCAGCAGTTCCAGGGGAGGGGGCACATCTGAGCAGTTCTTC. Protein: CASSSRGGGTSEQFF.

Ten or more counts support this clonotype. Here the CDR3 DNA reads TGTGCCAGCATCTTCGGGGGATGGGGCTACGAGCAGTACTTC. Amino acids: CASIFGGWGYEQYF. This chain connects TRBV12-3 or TRBV12-4 to TRBJ2-7, with D maybe TRBD2 (6 bases). V was shortened by 7 bases and J by 3 bases, with 16 bases between the two germline ends. The CDR3 contains 14 residues.

The chain carries TRBV6-5 and TRBJ2-3, with 8 bases fitting TRBD1. Germline V lookup: CDR1 MNHEY, CDR2 SVGAGI. J gave up 3 bases and V 0 bases, and 2 bases lay outside the gene matches. The CDR3 is made up of 15 amino acids. The CDR3 reads CASSYSGQGTDTQYF. For the CDR3, the DNA is TGTGCCAGCAGTTACTCTGGACAGGGTACAGATACGCAGTATTTT.

The gene calls are TRBV4-1 and TRBJ2-5, with 12 bases identical to TRBD2. The CDR3 totals 17 residues. Losses at the gene ends were 2 bases for V and 3 bases for J; bases not matched to a gene: 7. Germline loops: CDR1 MGHRA, CDR2 YSYEKL. The CDR3: CASSQPRTSGAKETQYF. In DNA, the CDR3 is TGCGCCAGCAGCCAACCGAGGACTAGCGGGGCGAAAGAGACCCAGTACTTC.

This clonotype was seen a handful of times. The chain joins TRBV27 to TRBJ2-1, with 7 bases lining up with TRBD1. The J segment lost 3 bases and the V segment lost 5 bases, leaving 10 bases of the junction unmatched. This CDR3 is 16 amino acids long. Looked up from germline, CDR1 is MNHEY and CDR2 is SMNVEV (reference sequence). DNA for the CDR3: TGTGCCAGCAGTCCACCCCCGGCAGGGGGCTACAATGAGCAGTTCTTC. It encodes CASSPPPAGGYNEQFF.

This clonotype showed up just once. This chain connects TRBV12-3 or TRBV12-4 to TRBJ1-2, with TRBD1 as a possible D gene (5 bases). The CDR3 is 16 residues long. V lost 4 bases, J lost 2 bases, and 17 bases lay in between. CDR3 protein: CASSSPGRALNYGYTF. The CDR3, as DNA: TGTGCCAGCAGTTCCCCCGGCAGGGCCCTAAACTATGGCTACACCTTC.

This clonotype was observed a handful of times. The chain carries TRBV4-1 and TRBJ1-4, with a weak D call TRBD1 (5 bases). The CDR3 runs 15 residues. The germline V gene has CDR1 MGHRA and CDR2 YSYEKL. V shed 0 bases and J shed 7 bases, with 12 bases lying between them. The CDR3 nucleotides are TGCGCCAGCAGCCAAGATGGGCAGGGTGGTGAAAAACTGTTTTTT. Translating gives CASSQDGQGGEKLFF.

This clonotype has just a few counts. The V call is TRBV12-3 or TRBV12-4, the J call TRBJ2-1; the D call may be TRBD1 or TRBD2 (6 bases each). This CDR3 region has 15 residues. V dropped 7 bases and J dropped 0 bases, with 13 bases sitting between them. CDR3 DNA sequence: TGTGCCAGCACCCAGAGGGGGGCCTCCTACAATGAGCAGTTCTTC. Translating it yields CASTQRGASYNEQFF.

V gene TRBV5-1 combines with J gene TRBJ1-1; D may be TRBD1 (5 bases). Germline V gene sequence: CDR1 SGHRS, CDR2 YFSETQ. Trimming removed 1 base from V and 9 bases from J, with 16 bases in between. The CDR3 has 14 amino acids. The CDR3 region has the DNA TGCGCCAGCAGCTTGTTTTGGGGCTCGAAGAAAGCTTTCTTT. This sequence encodes CASSLFWGSKKAFF.

V usage is TRBV21-1 and J usage is TRBJ2-2; TRBD2, the D gene given by the table, was not confirmed from the DNA. TRBV21-1 counts as a pseudogene. The CDR3 contains 18 residues. The CDR3 nucleotides are TGTGCCAGCAGCACCCTGGGACTAGCGGGGGACTTCACCGGGGAGCTGTTTTTT. As protein: CASSTLGLAGDFTGELFF.

This clonotype was found a few times. Here the CDR3 reads CSARLSVGAPYQPQHF. CDR3 in DNA: TGCAGTGCTAGACTTTCCGTGGGGGCTCCTTATCAGCCCCAGCATTTT. This rearrangement joins TRBV20-1 to TRBJ1-5, with a tentative D call TRBD1 (6 bases). V dropped 2 bases and J dropped 5 bases, with 19 bases sitting between them. The germline gives CDR1 DFQATT, CDR2 SNEGSKA (reference sequence). CDR3 length: 16 amino acids.

This clonotype has a handful of counts. The chain uses TRBV18 and TRBJ2-7; 7 bases agree with TRBD1. CDR3 length equals 14 residues. V lost 3 bases, J lost 3 bases, and 5 bases stayed unmatched. The germline CDR1 and CDR2 sequences are KGHSH and LQKENI. The CDR3 region has the DNA TGTGCCAGCTCACCTCCGGGACAGAGCTACGAGCAGTACTTC. Amino acid sequence: CASSPPGQSYEQYF.

The sample holds many counts of this clonotype. The chain joins TRBV6-1 to TRBJ2-7; 9 bases align to TRBD1. J was trimmed by 4 bases and V by 2 bases; bases with no gene match: 3. Germline CDR1 and CDR2: MNHNS and SASEGT. CDR3 length: 14 residues. The CDR3 sequence is CASSEPGTGYEQYF. The DNA of the CDR3 is TGTGCCAGCAGTGAACCCGGGACAGGGTACGAGCAGTACTTC.

The chain has TRBV28 and TRBJ2-1, with a tentative D call TRBD1 (5 bases). Germline lookup yields CDR1 MDHEN and CDR2 SYDVKM. The CDR3 is 17 residues long. The V gene lost 3 bases and the J gene lost 9 bases, with 24 bases spanning the gap. CDR3 loop: CASSFFGGSGRLSEQFF. CDR3 DNA sequence: TGTGCCAGCAGTTTTTTTGGTGGGTCAGGGCGTCTCAGTGAGCAGTTCTTC.

The rearrangement joins TRBV5-1 to TRBJ2-3; D is unresolved. The CDR3 contains 13 residues. The ends were cut back, 4 bases at V and 5 bases at J, with 11 bases in the middle. Germline V gene sequence: CDR1 SGHRS, CDR2 YFSETQ. CDR3 DNA sequence: TGCGCCAGCAGCACAAGCACCGGAGATACGCAGTATTTT. Translation: CASSTSTGDTQYF.

V usage is TRBV5-1 and J usage is TRBJ1-5; the D gene is possibly TRBD1 (5 bases). The CDR3 is made up of 15 amino acids. CDR1 is SGHRS and CDR2 is YFSETQ in the germline V gene. Trimming cost V 2 bases and J 3 bases, with 12 bases left between them. Here the CDR3 reads CASSLTTGTNQPQHF. The CDR3 nucleotides are TGCGCCAGCAGCTTAACTACAGGTACCAATCAGCCCCAGCATTTT.

The chain links TRBV7-2 to TRBJ2-1; tentative D call: TRBD1 (5 bases). Trimming left V 5 bases short and J 10 bases short, with 15 bases between. This CDR3 region has 13 residues. Germline loops: CDR1 SGHTA, CDR2 FQGNSA. CDR3 residues: CASSPRTYREQFF. The CDR3 DNA is TGTGCCAGCAGCCCTCGGACATATCGGGAGCAGTTCTTC. Variable domain in full (rest from reference TRBV7-2 and TRBJ2-1): GAGVSQSPSNKVTEKGKDVELRCDPISGHTALYWYRQSLGQGLEFLIYFQGNSAPDKSGLPSDRFSAERTGGSVSTLTIQRTQQEDSAVYLCASSPRTYREQFFGPGTRLTVL.

The chain is built from TRBV29-1 and TRBJ2-7; D not resolved. The germline V gene encodes CDR1 SQVTM and CDR2 ANQGSEA. This CDR3 comprises 13 residues. Trimming shortened V by 4 bases and J by 0 bases, and 10 bases separated the two germline ends. This chain's CDR3 is CSVGWAGSYEQYF. CDR3 DNA: TGCAGCGTTGGTTGGGCAGGCTCCTACGAGCAGTACTTC.

The rearrangement joins TRBV20-1 to TRBJ2-7; either TRBD1 or TRBD2 may supply D (5 bases each). CDR1 is DFQATT, CDR2 SNEGSKA, per germline (reference sequence). The V end lost 1 base, the J end lost 2 bases, and 12 bases lay between the germline ends. The CDR3 is 14 amino acids. In DNA, the CDR3 is TGCAGTGCTAGAGTCGGGACCAACACCTACGAGCAGTACTTC. It encodes CSARVGTNTYEQYF.

V usage is TRBV18 and J usage is TRBJ2-5; 8 bases map to TRBD1. Germline V gene sequence: CDR1 KGHSH, CDR2 LQKENI. The CDR3 spans 15 residues. After removal of 6 bases from V and 4 bases from J, the junction contained 10 bases not matched to a gene. CDR3 DNA sequence: TGTGCCAGCTCCCCCGACAGGGGATCAGGAGAGACCCAGTACTTC. This gives the protein CASSPDRGSGETQYF.

The V and J genes are TRBV10-3 and TRBJ2-3, with TRBD2 matching over 12 bases. J lost 2 bases, V lost 0 bases, and 3 bases had no gene match. CDR3 length: 17 amino acids. From germline, CDR1 is ENHRY and CDR2 SYGVKD. This CDR3 is CAISESPSGGATDTQYF. The CDR3 nucleotides are TGTGCCATCAGTGAGTCGCCTAGCGGGGGGGCCACAGATACGCAGTATTTT.

The chain carries TRBV5-5 and TRBJ2-7; D is unclear. Germline V CDR1 and CDR2: SGHKS, YYEKEE (reference sequence). V shed 4 bases and J shed 3 bases, with 14 bases lying between them. The CDR3 runs 14 residues. CDR3 coding DNA: TGTGCCAGCAGCCCTGGACCTAACCTCTACGAGCAGTACTTC. It yields the protein CASSPGPNLYEQYF.

The table lists this clonotype with a few counts. The gene calls are TRBV5-1 and TRBJ2-1, with 7 positions matching TRBD2. Germline V lookup: CDR1 SGHRS, CDR2 YFSETQ. V shed 0 bases, J shed 8 bases, and the junction held 8 bases outside the gene matches. The CDR3 runs 15 residues. The CDR3 DNA reads as TGCGCCAGCAGCTTGGCCCAGCGGGGTTGGGATGAGCAGTTCTTC. It codes for CASSLAQRGWDEQFF.

The genes are TRBV5-1 and TRBJ2-7; D tentatively reads TRBD1 or TRBD2 (5 bases each). This CDR3 spans 13 amino acids. V lost 4 bases, J lost 2 bases, and 10 bases lay in between. The germline V gene has CDR1 SGHRS and CDR2 YFSETQ. CDR3 DNA sequence: TGCGCCAGCAGCCGGGACGCCGCCTACGAGCAGTACTTC. Amino acid sequence: CASSRDAAYEQYF.

The chain uses TRBV6-5 and TRBJ2-2; no reliable D call. Germline loops: CDR1 MNHEY, CDR2 SVGAGI. Trimming left V 3 bases short and J 7 bases short, with 9 bases between. The CDR3 runs 13 residues. CDR3 region: CASSYGVGGELFF. The CDR3 bases are TGTGCCAGCAGTTATGGGGTTGGCGGGGAGCTGTTTTTT.

This clonotype was recorded a few times. The chain employs TRBV5-6 and TRBJ2-3, with a tentative D call TRBD2 (5 bases). The CDR3 consists of 13 residues. V shed 5 bases and J shed 3 bases, with 10 bases lying between them. Per the germline V gene, CDR1 is SGHDT and CDR2 is YYEEEE. In DNA form, the CDR3 reads TGTGCCAGCAGAGAACGGGGAACAGATACGCAGTATTTT. This sequence encodes CASRERGTDTQYF. Variable domain in full (rest from reference TRBV5-6 and TRBJ2-3): DAGVTQSPTHLIKTRGQQVTLRCSPKSGHDTVSWYQQALGQGPQFIFQYYEEEERQRGNFPDRFSGHQFPNYSSELNVNALLLGDSALYLCASRERGTDTQYFGPGTRLTVL.

As DNA, the CDR3 is TGTGCCAGCAGCCCACTTACCCCTACATTAGGGCGCACCCCCTACGAGCAGTACTTC. It encodes CASSPLTPTLGRTPYEQYF. J is TRBJ2-7 and V is TRBV11-1; D uncertain. V was pared by 5 bases and J by 2 bases, with 28 bases between. The germline CDR1 and CDR2 sequences are SGHAT and FQDESV (reference sequence). This CDR3 spans 19 amino acids.

The V gene is TRBV6-2 or TRBV6-3, the J gene TRBJ1-5; unclear D gene. CDR1 MNHEY and CDR2 SVGEGT come from the germline V gene. The CDR3 loop spans 15 amino acids. Trimming stripped 3 bases from V and 0 bases from J, with 9 bases between. CDR3 loop: CASSYHPDSNQPQHF. For the CDR3, the DNA is TGTGCCAGCAGTTATCATCCGGATAGCAATCAGCCCCAGCATTTT.

This clonotype was seen only a few times. This chain's CDR3 is CASSMNRGGQETQYF. CDR3 sequence (DNA): TGCGCCAGCAGCATGAACAGGGGCGGCCAAGAGACCCAGTACTTC. The gene calls are TRBV5-1 and TRBJ2-5, with TRBD1 matching 7 bases. Germline CDR1 and CDR2: SGHRS and YFSETQ. The CDR3 runs to 15 residues. V lost 4 bases to trimming and J lost 1 base; unmatched junction nucleotides: 7.

The J gene is TRBJ2-2, the V gene TRBV18; D gene uncertain. Trimming left V 4 bases short and J 6 bases short, with 9 bases between. Germline-derived CDR1 and CDR2 are KGHSH and LQKENI. CDR3 length: 13 amino acids. This CDR3 reads CASSLLVAGELFF. CDR3 nucleotide sequence: TGTGCCAGCTCACTGTTGGTGGCCGGGGAGCTGTTTTTT.

Here the CDR3 reads CASSYEGAPVRGHGYTF. The CDR3 coding sequence is TGTGCCAGCAGCTACGAGGGGGCCCCCGTTCGGGGCCATGGCTACACCTTC. The chain links TRBV6-5 to TRBJ1-2; 7 positions match TRBD1. The trim removed 6 bases at V and 6 bases at J, leaving 19 bases unmatched. CDR3 length: 17 amino acids. Germline V lookup: CDR1 MNHEY, CDR2 SVGAGI.

This clonotype was counted a few times. This sequence joins TRBV15 and TRBJ2-1, with D hard to call. Trimming left V 3 bases short and J 8 bases short, with 8 bases between. CDR1 and CDR2 (germline): LNHNV, YYDKDF (reference sequence). The CDR3 totals 12 residues. CDR3 loop: CATSSVYYEQFF. The CDR3 bases are TGTGCCACCAGCAGCGTATACTATGAGCAGTTCTTC.